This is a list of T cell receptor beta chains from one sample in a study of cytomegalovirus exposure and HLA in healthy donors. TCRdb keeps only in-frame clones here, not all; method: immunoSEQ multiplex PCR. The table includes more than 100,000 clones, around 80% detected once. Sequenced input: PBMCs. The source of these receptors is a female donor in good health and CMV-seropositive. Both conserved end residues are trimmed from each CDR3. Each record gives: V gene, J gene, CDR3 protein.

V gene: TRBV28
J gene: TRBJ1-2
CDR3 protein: ASSQQGRYGYT

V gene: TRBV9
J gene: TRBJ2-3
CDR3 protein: ASSARSGRGSDTQY

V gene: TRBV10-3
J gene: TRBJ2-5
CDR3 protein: AINTSGPRQTQY

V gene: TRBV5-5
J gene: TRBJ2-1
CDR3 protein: ASSLGVANNEQF

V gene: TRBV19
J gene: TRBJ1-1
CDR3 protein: ASIRGRGNTEAF

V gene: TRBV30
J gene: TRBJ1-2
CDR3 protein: AWSVRGTGGFYGYT

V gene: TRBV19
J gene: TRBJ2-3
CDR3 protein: ASSMRSRVTDTQY

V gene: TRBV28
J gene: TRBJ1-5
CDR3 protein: ASSLAGQAHQPQH

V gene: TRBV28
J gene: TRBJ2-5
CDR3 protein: ASRLTGGPWETQY

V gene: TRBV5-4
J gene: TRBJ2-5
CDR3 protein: ASKNSGSQETQY

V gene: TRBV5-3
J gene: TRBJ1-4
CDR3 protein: ARSLRVREKLF

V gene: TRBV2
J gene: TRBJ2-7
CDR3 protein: ASSPTANLNEQY

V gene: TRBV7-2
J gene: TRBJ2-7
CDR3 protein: ASSPAGMREQY

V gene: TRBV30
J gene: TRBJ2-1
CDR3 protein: AWSPGLAGGNEQF

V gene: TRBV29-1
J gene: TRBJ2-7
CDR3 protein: SVETGFLEQY

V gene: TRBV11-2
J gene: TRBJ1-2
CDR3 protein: ASRGQDANYGYT

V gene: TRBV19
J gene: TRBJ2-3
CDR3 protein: ASSGLAGSGDTQY

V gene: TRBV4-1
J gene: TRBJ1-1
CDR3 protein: ASSLERVSRNTEAF

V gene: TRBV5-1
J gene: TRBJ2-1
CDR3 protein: ASSLDGGSNEQF

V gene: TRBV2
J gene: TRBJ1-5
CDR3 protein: ASTPRAYSNQPQH

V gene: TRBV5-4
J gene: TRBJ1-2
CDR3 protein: ASSKNAGTGMVAGGYT

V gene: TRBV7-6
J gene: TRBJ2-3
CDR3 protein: ASSEDRYTTDTQY

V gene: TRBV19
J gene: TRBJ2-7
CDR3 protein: ASSTQGADYYEQY

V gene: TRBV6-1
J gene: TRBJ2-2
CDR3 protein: ASRLLNTGELF

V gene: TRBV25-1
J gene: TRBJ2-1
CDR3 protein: ASSWVGNERF

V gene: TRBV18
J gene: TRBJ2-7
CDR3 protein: ASSPGTGGYEQY

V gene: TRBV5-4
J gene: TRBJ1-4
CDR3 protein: ASSFRQASRGEKLF

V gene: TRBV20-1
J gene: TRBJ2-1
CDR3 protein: SAKEGEQF

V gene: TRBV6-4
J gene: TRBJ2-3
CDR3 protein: ASSDLAGGTDTQY

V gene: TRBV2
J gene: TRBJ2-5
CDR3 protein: AGSRQETQY

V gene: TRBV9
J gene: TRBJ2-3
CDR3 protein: ASSVAIGTSGGGTGDTQY

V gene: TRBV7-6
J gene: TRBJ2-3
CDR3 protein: ASSSRLAGGADTQY

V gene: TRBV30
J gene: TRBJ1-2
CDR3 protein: AWSVNSGGYT

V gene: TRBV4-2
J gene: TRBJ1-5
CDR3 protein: ASSQEMGLSGQPQH

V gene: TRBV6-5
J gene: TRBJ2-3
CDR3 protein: AVTSGTDTQY

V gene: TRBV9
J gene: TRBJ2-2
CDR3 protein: ASSVVAGVLAGGELF

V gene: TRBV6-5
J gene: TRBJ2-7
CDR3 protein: ASSYEQGASYEQY